The clone carrying this T cell receptor (beta chain) was seen just once. No antigen is known for it. The data stem from a study of long-term antiretroviral therapy in people with HIV. Study-level results: Diversity went up after ART and still fell short of transplant donor controls. Control repertoires displayed wider CDR3 length ranges than the HIV repertoires.

The germline V gene has CDR1 SGHDT and CDR2 YYEEEE. V lost 6 bases to trimming and J lost 0 bases, with 13 bases between them. This CDR3 has 15 amino acids. Sequencing relied on immunoSEQ assay v3.0, run at survey level. Generated by immunoSEQ multiplex PCR, the TCRdb table keeps only in-frame clones and is missing some. The sample holds approximately 28,000 clones; over 80% are singletons and the top ten take about 10%. Sequencing used unsorted PBMCs, obtained 0.8 years before starting antiretroviral therapy. The chain joins TRBV5-6 to TRBJ1-5; D uncertain. The source is a man younger than 35 with HIV. The CDR3 coding sequence is TGTGCCAGCACTCGCGGGCCGAATAGCAATCAGCCCCAGCATTTT. Its translation is CASTRGPNSNQPQHF.